This T cell receptor (beta chain) originates from a study of monozygotic twins with inflammatory bowel disease. Blood samples of less than 3 ml were drawn from every donor. Study results and limitations: A reduction in TCRbeta diversity (inverse Simpson) was seen in IBD patients relative to healthy co-twins.

TCRdb re-called the 5' RACE reads and catalogs CDR3 proteins one per entry, DNA excluded. Here the sample table reports 300,000 to 350,000 distinct CDR3 sequences. The germline V gene encodes CDR1 KGHSH and CDR2 LQKENI. This CDR3 has 15 residues. Comment on this clonotype: Its antigen is unidentified.

The clonotype comes from a human donor with ulcerative colitis or Crohn's disease, or a healthy co-twin of an affected twin (not recorded which). J is TRBJ2-1 and V is TRBV18; the D call of TRBD2 rests on TCRdb alone, since no DNA is present to check it. The specimen sequenced was blood. The CDR3 region is CASSKGLAVTHEQFF.